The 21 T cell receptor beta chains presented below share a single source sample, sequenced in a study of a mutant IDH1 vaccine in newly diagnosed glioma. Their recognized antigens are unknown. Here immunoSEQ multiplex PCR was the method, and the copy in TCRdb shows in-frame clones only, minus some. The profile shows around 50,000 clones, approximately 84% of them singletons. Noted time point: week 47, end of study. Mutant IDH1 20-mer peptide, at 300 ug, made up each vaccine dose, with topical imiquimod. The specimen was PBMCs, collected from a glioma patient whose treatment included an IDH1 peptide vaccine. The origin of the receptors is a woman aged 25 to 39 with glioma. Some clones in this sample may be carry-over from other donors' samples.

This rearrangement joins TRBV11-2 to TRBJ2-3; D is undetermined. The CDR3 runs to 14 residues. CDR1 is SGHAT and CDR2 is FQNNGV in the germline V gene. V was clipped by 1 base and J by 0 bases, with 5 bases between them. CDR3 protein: CASSLGWSTDTQYF. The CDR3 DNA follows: TGTGCCAGCAGCTTAGGGTGGAGCACAGATACGCAGTATTTT.

CDR3 region: CASSPRPSGSLYNEQFF. CDR3 DNA: TGCGCCAGCAGCCCGAGGCCTAGCGGAAGCCTCTACAATGAGCAGTTCTTC. The chain employs TRBV5-1 and TRBJ2-1; 7 bases are shared with TRBD2. Germline V gene data show CDR1 as SGHRS and CDR2 as YFSETQ. Trimming cost V 4 bases and J 3 bases; bases outside gene matches: 13. The CDR3 runs 17 residues. Full variable domain (outside the CDR3, taken from reference TRBV5-1 and TRBJ2-1): KAGVTQTPRYLIKTRGQQVTLSCSPISGHRSVSWYQQTPGQGLQFLFEYFSETQRNKGNFPGRFSGRQFSNSRSEMNVSTLELGDSALYLCASSPRPSGSLYNEQFFGPGTRLTVL.

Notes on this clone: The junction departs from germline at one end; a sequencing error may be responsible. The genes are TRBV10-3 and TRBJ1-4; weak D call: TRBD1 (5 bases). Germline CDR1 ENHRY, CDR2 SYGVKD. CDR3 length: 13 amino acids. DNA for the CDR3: TGTGCCATCAATGAGGGGTCAGGTGAAAAACTGTTTTTT. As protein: CAINEGSGEKLFF.

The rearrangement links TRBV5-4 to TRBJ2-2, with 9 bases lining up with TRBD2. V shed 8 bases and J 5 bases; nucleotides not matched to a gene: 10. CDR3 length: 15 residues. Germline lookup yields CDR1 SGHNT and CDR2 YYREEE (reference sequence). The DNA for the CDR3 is TGTGCCAGTAGTAGCGGGAGAAGCGGGACCGGGGAGCTGTTTTTT. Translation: CASSSGRSGTGELFF.

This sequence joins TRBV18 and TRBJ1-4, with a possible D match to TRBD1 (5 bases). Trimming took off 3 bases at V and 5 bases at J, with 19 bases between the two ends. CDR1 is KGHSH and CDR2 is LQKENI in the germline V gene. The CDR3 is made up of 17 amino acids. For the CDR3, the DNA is TGTGCCAGCTCACCGGGGGTCTTGGACCCGTTAAATGAAAAACTGTTTTTT. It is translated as CASSPGVLDPLNEKLFF.

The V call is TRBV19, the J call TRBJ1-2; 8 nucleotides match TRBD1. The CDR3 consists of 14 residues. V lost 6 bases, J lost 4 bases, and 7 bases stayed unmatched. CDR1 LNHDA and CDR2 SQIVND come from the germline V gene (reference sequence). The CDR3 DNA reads TGTGCCAGTAGCTACGACAGGGGCCCCTATGGCTACACCTTC. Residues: CASSYDRGPYGYTF.

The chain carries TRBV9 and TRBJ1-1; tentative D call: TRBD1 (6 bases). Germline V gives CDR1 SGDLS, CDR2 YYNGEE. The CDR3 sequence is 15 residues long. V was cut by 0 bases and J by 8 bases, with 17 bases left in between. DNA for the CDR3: TGTGCCAGCAGCGTAGCTACGAGGGGGGCCGGGGAAGCTTTCTTT. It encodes CASSVATRGAGEAFF. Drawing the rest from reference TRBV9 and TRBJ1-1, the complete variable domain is DSGVTQTPKHLITATGQRVTLRCSPRSGDLSVYWYQQSLDQGLQFLIQYYNGEERAKGNILERFSAQQFPDLHSELNLSSLELGDSALYFCASSVATRGAGEAFFGQGTRLTVV.

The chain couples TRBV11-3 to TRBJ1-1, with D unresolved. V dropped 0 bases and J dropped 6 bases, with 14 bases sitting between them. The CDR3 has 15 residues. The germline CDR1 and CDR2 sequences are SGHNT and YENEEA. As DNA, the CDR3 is TGTGCCAGCAGCTTAGAGTCGGAGGGTTGGCCTGAAGCTTTCTTT. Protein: CASSLESEGWPEAFF.

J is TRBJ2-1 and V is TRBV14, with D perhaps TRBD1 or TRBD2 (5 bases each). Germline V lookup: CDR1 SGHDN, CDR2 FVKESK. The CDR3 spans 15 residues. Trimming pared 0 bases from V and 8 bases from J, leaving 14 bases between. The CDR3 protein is CASSQEWERGDEQFF. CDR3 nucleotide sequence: TGTGCCAGCAGCCAAGAATGGGAGCGAGGGGATGAGCAGTTCTTC. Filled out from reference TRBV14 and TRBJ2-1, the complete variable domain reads EAGVTQFPSHSVIEKGQTVTLRCDPISGHDNLYWYRRVMGKEIKFLLHFVKESKQDESGMPNNRFLAERTGGTYSTLKVQPAELEDSGVYFCASSQEWERGDEQFFGPGTRLTVL.

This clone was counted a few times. CDR3 nucleotide sequence: TGTGCCAGCTCTGGACAGGGAGGGAGTAGAGGAGGCTACACCTTC. Its protein product is CASSGQGGSRGGYTF. The chain combines TRBV6-5 with TRBJ1-2, with 8 bases that match TRBD1. V gave up 8 bases and J gave up 8 bases; unmatched junction bases: 16. The CDR3 has 15 residues. Looked up from germline, CDR1 is MNHEY and CDR2 is SVGAGI.

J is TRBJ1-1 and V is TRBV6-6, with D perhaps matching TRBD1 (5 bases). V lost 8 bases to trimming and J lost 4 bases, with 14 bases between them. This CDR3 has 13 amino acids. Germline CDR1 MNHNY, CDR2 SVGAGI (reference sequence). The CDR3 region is CASSSWGGTEAFF. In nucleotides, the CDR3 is TGTGCCAGCTCGTCGTGGGGGGGCACTGAAGCTTTCTTT.

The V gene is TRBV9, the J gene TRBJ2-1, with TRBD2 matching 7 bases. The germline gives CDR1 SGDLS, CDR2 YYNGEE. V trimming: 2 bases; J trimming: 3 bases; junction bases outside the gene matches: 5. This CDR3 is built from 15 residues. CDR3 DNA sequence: TGTGCCAGCAGCGTTGGGGGGGAGGTCTACAATGAGCAGTTCTTC. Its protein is CASSVGGEVYNEQFF.

This chain's CDR3 is CASSGGTGSSYEQYF. CDR3 bases: TGCGCCAGCAGCGGCGGGACAGGGAGCTCCTACGAGCAGTACTTC. The chain has TRBV5-1 and TRBJ2-7; 9 bases line up with TRBD1. Germline values: CDR1 SGHRS, CDR2 YFSETQ. The CDR3 is 15 amino acids. V gave up 4 bases and J gave up 0 bases; unmatched junction bases: 5. The full variable domain, its missing parts supplied by reference TRBV5-1 and TRBJ2-7, is KAGVTQTPRYLIKTRGQQVTLSCSPISGHRSVSWYQQTPGQGLQFLFEYFSETQRNKGNFPGRFSGRQFSNSRSEMNVSTLELGDSALYLCASSGGTGSSYEQYFGPGTRLTVT.

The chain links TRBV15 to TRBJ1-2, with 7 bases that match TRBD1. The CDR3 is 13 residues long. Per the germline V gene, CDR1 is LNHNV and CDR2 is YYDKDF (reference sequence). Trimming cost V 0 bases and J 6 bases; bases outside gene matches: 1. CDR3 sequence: CATSRDQGDGYTF. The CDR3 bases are TGTGCCACCAGCAGAGACCAGGGGGATGGCTACACCTTC.

CDR3 sequence reads: CAISEPGQGGELFF. DNA of the CDR3: TGTGCCATCAGTGAGCCCGGACAGGGTGGGGAGCTGTTTTTT. This chain uses TRBV10-3 with TRBJ2-2, with 8 positions matching TRBD1. The ends lost 2 bases at V and 8 bases at J; junction bases unmatched: 4. The germline gives CDR1 ENHRY, CDR2 SYGVKD. The CDR3 spans 14 residues.

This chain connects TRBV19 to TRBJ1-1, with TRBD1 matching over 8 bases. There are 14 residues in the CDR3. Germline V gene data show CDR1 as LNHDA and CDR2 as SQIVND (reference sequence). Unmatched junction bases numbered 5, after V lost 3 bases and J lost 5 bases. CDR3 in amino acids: CASSMTGARTEAFF. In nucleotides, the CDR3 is TGTGCCAGTAGTATGACAGGGGCTCGGACTGAAGCTTTCTTT.

CDR3 nucleotides: TGTGCCACCAGCAGAGATGGCCCCGCTGATGGCTACACCTTC. Encoded protein: CATSRDGPADGYTF. V is TRBV15 and J is TRBJ1-2, with D unclear. This CDR3 spans 14 amino acids. Germline CDR1 and CDR2: LNHNV and YYDKDF (reference sequence). V was cut by 0 bases and J by 6 bases, with 11 bases left in between.

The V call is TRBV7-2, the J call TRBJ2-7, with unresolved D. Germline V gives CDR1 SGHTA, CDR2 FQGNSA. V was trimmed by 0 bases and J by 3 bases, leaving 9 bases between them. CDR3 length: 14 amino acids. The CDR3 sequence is CASSLATAYYEQYF. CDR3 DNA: TGTGCCAGCAGCTTAGCCACAGCCTACTACGAGCAGTACTTC.

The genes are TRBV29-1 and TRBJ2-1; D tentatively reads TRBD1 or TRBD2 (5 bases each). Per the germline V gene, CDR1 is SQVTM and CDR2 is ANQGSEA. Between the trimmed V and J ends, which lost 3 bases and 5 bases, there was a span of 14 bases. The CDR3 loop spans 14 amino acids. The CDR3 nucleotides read TGCAGCGTTGACGCTAGCAAGGGACACAATGAGCAGTTCTTC. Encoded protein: CSVDASKGHNEQFF.

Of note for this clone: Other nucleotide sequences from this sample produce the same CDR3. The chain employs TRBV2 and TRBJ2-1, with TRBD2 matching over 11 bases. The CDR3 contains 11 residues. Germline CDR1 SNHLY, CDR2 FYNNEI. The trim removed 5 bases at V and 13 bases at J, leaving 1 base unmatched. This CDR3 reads CASSLAGGQFF. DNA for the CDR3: TGTGCCAGCAGTCTAGCGGGAGGTCAGTTCTTC.

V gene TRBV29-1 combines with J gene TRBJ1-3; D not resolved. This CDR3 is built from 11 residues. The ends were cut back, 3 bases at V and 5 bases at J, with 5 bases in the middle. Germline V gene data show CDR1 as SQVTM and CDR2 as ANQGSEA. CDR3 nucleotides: TGCAGCGTTGAGGAGAGAAACACCATATATTTT. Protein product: CSVEERNTIYF.